This TCR beta chain was documented in a study of shared clonotypes between healthy human individuals. Sequenced by immunoSEQ multiplex PCR; TCRdb stores in-frame clones only, minus some. The sample contains fewer than 350,000 clones, around 90% of which appear only once. In the case of this clone: Its antigen is undetermined.

Whole-study findings and limits: Generation probabilities of non-shared clonotypes were lower (relative to those shared by all four donors). Several donors had about 5% of their naive CD4 clonotypes in common. Rarefaction gave evidence that sorted-subset sequencing remained incomplete despite large depth.

Researchers reported that CD8 memory united CD45RO+ cells with CCR7-negative CD45RA+ TemRA cells. The origin of this receptor is a man younger than 35 in good health. The material sequenced was memory CD8+ T cells sorted from blood. The sample's subset: CD45RO+ cells pooled with CCR7-negative TemRA cells.

The CDR3, as DNA: TGTGCCAGCAGTTCGACGAGGGCAGATACGCAGTATTTT. Translating it yields CASSSTRADTQYF. The chain recombines TRBV6-5 with TRBJ2-3, with a tentative D call TRBD2 (5 bases). Germline loops: CDR1 MNHEY, CDR2 SVGAGI. V was shortened by 4 bases and J by 4 bases, with 9 bases between the two germline ends. The CDR3 consists of 13 residues.